A single sample gave rise to the 15 T cell receptor beta chains below, sequenced in a study of OX40 agonist ivuxolimab in advanced cancers. The library relied on the immunoSEQ multiplex PCR assay. The immuneACCESS repertoire file appears here via TCRdb, limited to in-frame rearrangements. These files lack a portion of the clones; in checked studies, under half of the deficit traces to unresolved V genes, and the cause of the others is not known. Within this sample are over 5,000 clones, with roughly 70% of them counted one time only. The ten largest clones capture 35% to 40% of the sample. This specimen consisted of CD4+ or CD8+ T cells sorted from blood, obtained in a trial of the OX40 agonist ivuxolimab. The receptors originated from an adult with an advanced solid tumor such as melanoma, head and neck, liver or kidney cancer.

In nucleotides, the CDR3 is TGTGCCAGTACCCTCGGAAGAGGGGATACGGATGAGCAGTTCTTC. Translated: CASTLGRGDTDEQFF. This chain uses TRBV19 with TRBJ2-1, with D possibly being TRBD1 or TRBD2 (5 bases each). The germline gives CDR1 LNHDA, CDR2 SQIVND (reference sequence). With 7 bases removed from V and 8 bases from J, the gap between germline ends came to 21 bases. There are 15 residues in the CDR3.

This clone was found a few times. This chain uses TRBV28 with TRBJ2-3, with D perhaps matching TRBD2 (5 bases). From germline, CDR1 is MDHEN and CDR2 SYDVKM. The germline V and J ends were trimmed by 1 base and 5 bases, with 10 bases remaining between them. CDR3 length equals 14 residues. The CDR3 DNA follows: TGTGCCAGCAGTTTATCCCCAGAGGGAGATACGCAGTATTTT. Translating gives CASSLSPEGDTQYF.

This sequence joins TRBV29-1 and TRBJ1-3; D is possibly TRBD1 (5 bases). The CDR3 is 16 residues long. Per germline, CDR1 SQVTM and CDR2 ANQGSEA. V was clipped by 3 bases and J by 0 bases, with 15 bases between them. CDR3 nucleotides: TGCAGCGTTGAGGGGGACGGGGACCTCTCTGGAAACACCATATATTTT. As protein: CSVEGDGDLSGNTIYF.

The V gene is TRBV29-1, the J gene TRBJ2-7; D is perhaps TRBD1 (5 bases). CDR3 length: 12 residues. Germline V gene lookup returns CDR1 SQVTM and CDR2 ANQGSEA. The V end lost 5 bases, the J end lost 6 bases, and 14 bases lay between the germline ends. The CDR3 coding sequence is TGCAGCGTTCTGACAGCTTCTCTCGAGCAGTACTTC. It translates to CSVLTASLEQYF.

The chain joins TRBV9 to TRBJ2-1; 11 bases match TRBD2. Germline V CDR1 and CDR2: SGDLS, YYNGEE. J gave up 6 bases and V 4 bases, and 6 bases lay outside the gene matches. CDR3 size: 15 residues. In nucleotides, the CDR3 is TGTGCCAGCAGCATAGCGGGAGGGTTAGGCAATGAGCAGTTCTTC. This sequence encodes CASSIAGGLGNEQFF.

V usage is TRBV2 and J usage is TRBJ1-1; 7 bases match TRBD1. The CDR3 sequence is 14 residues long. The germline CDR1 and CDR2 sequences are SNHLY and FYNNEI. The V segment lost 10 bases and the J segment 0 bases; nucleotides outside the gene matches: 8. The CDR3 sequence: CATGQVNMNTEAFF. In DNA form, the CDR3 reads TGTGCCACCGGACAGGTGAACATGAACACTGAAGCTTTCTTT.

The rearrangement uses TRBV6-6 and TRBJ2-3; tentatively, D is TRBD2 (6 bases). The CDR3 totals 14 residues. V gave up 7 bases and J gave up 4 bases, with 15 bases separating them. Germline CDR1 MNHNY, CDR2 SVGAGI (reference sequence). CDR3 DNA sequence: TGTGCCAGCAACGGGGGAGTAGTTGCAGATACGCAGTATTTT. Protein product: CASNGGVVADTQYF.

This chain joins TRBV11-2 and TRBJ2-3; possible D gene TRBD2, 5 bases. V lost 5 bases, J lost 0 bases, and 9 bases lay in between. Germline V gene sequence: CDR1 SGHAT, CDR2 FQNNGV. The CDR3 totals 14 residues. The CDR3 is CASSQTGSTDTQYF. The CDR3 DNA reads as TGTGCCAGCAGCCAGACGGGAAGCACAGATACGCAGTATTTT.

This clone was seen only a few times. The V call is TRBV7-9, the J call TRBJ2-7; no clear D. This CDR3 is built from 12 residues. From germline, CDR1 is SEHNR and CDR2 FQNEAQ (reference sequence). V lost 1 base to trimming and J lost 1 base, with 2 bases between them. The CDR3 coding sequence is TGTGCCAGCAGCTTAGTGTCCTACGAGCAGTACTTC. It translates to CASSLVSYEQYF.

V is TRBV9 and J is TRBJ2-1, with D maybe TRBD2 (6 bases). Germline CDR1 and CDR2: SGDLS and YYNGEE. The CDR3 consists of 17 residues. The germline V and J ends were trimmed by 3 bases and 10 bases, with 26 bases remaining between them. Here the CDR3 reads CASSGTASADGGEEQFF. As DNA, the CDR3 is TGTGCCAGCAGCGGGACCGCTAGCGCGGACGGCGGAGAGGAGCAGTTCTTC.

In this sample, this clone is medium-sized. V usage is TRBV27 and J usage is TRBJ1-1; 8 nucleotides align to TRBD1. V shed 0 bases and J 4 bases; nucleotides not matched to a gene: 1. The CDR3 spans 14 residues. Germline-derived CDR1 and CDR2 are MNHEY and SMNVEV (reference sequence). In DNA form, the CDR3 reads TGTGCCAGCAGTTTATCCAGGGGGCTCACTGAAGCTTTCTTT. Translating gives CASSLSRGLTEAFF.

Worth noting for this clone: A read error may produce the germline difference seen at one junction end. V usage is TRBV7-9 and J usage is TRBJ2-3, with D tentatively TRBD2 (6 bases). Germline values: CDR1 SEHNR, CDR2 FQNEAQ (reference sequence). The CDR3 totals 14 residues. This chain's CDR3 is CASSPMAGSRYAVF. CDR3 DNA: TGTGCCAGCAGCCCCATGGCGGGGTCTAGATACGCAGTATTT.

V is TRBV28 and J is TRBJ2-1; D call uncertain. Trimming took 2 bases from V and 7 from J, leaving 9 bases between them. The CDR3 runs to 13 residues. CDR1 is MDHEN, CDR2 SYDVKM, per germline. CDR3 region: CASSLNVRNEQFF. The DNA of the CDR3 is TGTGCCAGCAGTTTAAATGTGAGAAATGAGCAGTTCTTC.

Of note for this clone: Germline is not matched at one junction end, which may reflect a read error. The V call is TRBV6-1, the J call TRBJ2-1; TRBD2 aligns across 11 bases. Per the germline V gene, CDR1 is MNHNS and CDR2 is SASEGT. CDR3 size: 11 residues. CDR3 region: CGLAGLDEQFF. The CDR3, as DNA: TGCGGACTAGCGGGCCTCGATGAGCAGTTCTTC.

In DNA form, the CDR3 reads TGTGCCAGCAGCTTAGAGCTGCGGGAGACCCAGTACTTC. Translated, it gives CASSLELRETQYF. The genes are TRBV7-7 and TRBJ2-5; no clear D. The V end lost 1 base, the J end lost 5 bases, and 8 bases lay between the germline ends. CDR3 length: 13 amino acids. Germline CDR1 is SSHAT and CDR2 is FNYEAQ (reference sequence).